A single sample is the source of the 30 T cell receptor beta chains below, sequenced in a study of T cell repertoires in cytomegalovirus infection (dated by TCRdb to between 2018 and 2021). Sequencing relied on an Illumina HiSeq 1500. TCRdb redid the processing of the public reads, applying fastp at Q25 and MiXCR, and retained in-frame beta chains. One record per CDR3 amino acid sequence lists the most common genes and DNA. The table for this sample lists a few hundred thousand distinct CDR3 sequences; 15% to 20% of them were counted only once. The ten largest make up 8.7% of the sample. The sequenced material came from PBMCs. The origin of the receptors is a human donor in good health (CMV status not recorded). Some clones in this sample may be carry-over from other donors' samples.

This clonotype was seen a few times. V is TRBV7-9 and J is TRBJ1-1, with 7 positions matching TRBD1. With 4 bases clipped from V and 0 bases from J, the junction kept 11 bases outside the gene matches. This CDR3 is 17 amino acids long. Looked up from germline, CDR1 is SEHNR and CDR2 is FQNEAQ (reference sequence). This CDR3 reads CASSSTGTVLMNTEAFF. The DNA for the CDR3 is TGTGCCAGCAGCTCAACCGGGACAGTCCTAATGAACACTGAAGCTTTCTTT.

The table lists this clonotype with many counts. This chain uses TRBV6-1 with TRBJ1-1; 7 bases align to TRBD1. In germline, CDR1 is MNHNS, CDR2 SASEGT. Trimming at V came to 7 bases and at J to 6 bases, leaving 17 bases not matched to a gene. CDR3 length: 16 residues. The CDR3 DNA sequence: TGTGCCAGCAATCGGGACAGTGGGGCGGTTGGGGCTGAAGCTTTCTTT. It specifies CASNRDSGAVGAEAFF.

The V and J genes are TRBV12-3 or TRBV12-4 and TRBJ1-1, with D possibly TRBD1 on 6 matching bases. V was pared by 6 bases and J by 6 bases, with 14 bases between. CDR3 size: 13 residues. This chain's CDR3 is CASSGQLLSEAFF. The CDR3 coding sequence is TGTGCCAGCAGCGGACAGCTACTATCTGAAGCTTTCTTT.

This clonotype was seen more than once but under ten times. V and J are TRBV5-1 and TRBJ2-7; D is uncertain. This CDR3 contains 14 residues. V lost 1 base to trimming and J lost 2 bases, with 10 bases between them. The germline V gene has CDR1 SGHRS and CDR2 YFSETQ. CDR3 nucleotides: TGCGCCAGCAGCTTGTCTGCCGCCACCTACGAGCAGTACTTC. Translated, it gives CASSLSAATYEQYF.

This chain uses TRBV7-2 with TRBJ2-7, with 8 bases identical to TRBD2. V shed 5 bases and J 3 bases; nucleotides not matched to a gene: 3. CDR1 and CDR2 (germline): SGHTA, FQGNSA. The CDR3 has 13 residues. The CDR3 nucleotides read TGTGCCAGCAGCCAGGGACTAGTCTACGAGCAGTACTTC. Encoded protein: CASSQGLVYEQYF.

This clonotype came up a few times. The chain carries TRBV18 and TRBJ1-1; possibly TRBD1 for D (6 bases). CDR1 is KGHSH and CDR2 is LQKENI in the germline V gene. Trimming stripped 1 base from V and 2 bases from J, with 8 bases between. The CDR3 is 14 amino acids. CDR3: CASSPRGANTEAFF. For the CDR3, the DNA is TGTGCCAGCTCACCACGGGGGGCTAACACTGAAGCTTTCTTT.

V and J are TRBV5-1 and TRBJ2-1; D is perhaps TRBD1 (5 bases). Trimming took 4 bases from V and 6 from J, leaving 8 bases between them. CDR1 is SGHRS, CDR2 YFSETQ, per germline. The CDR3 covers 12 residues. CDR3 loop: CASSQRGNEQFF. CDR3 nucleotides: TGCGCCAGCAGCCAAAGGGGCAATGAGCAGTTCTTC.

This chain connects TRBV23-1 to TRBJ2-7; no clear D. Being an ORF, TRBV23-1 has a function that is uncertain. V lost 6 bases and J 3 bases, leaving 12 bases between the germline ends. The CDR3 sequence is 13 residues long. The CDR3: CASRPIDGYEQYF. CDR3 DNA sequence: TGCGCCAGCAGACCCATAGACGGCTACGAGCAGTACTTC.

The chain uses TRBV2 and TRBJ1-5; D unresolved. The CDR3 is 15 residues long. Germline CDR1 is SNHLY and CDR2 is FYNNEI. V lost 4 bases, J lost 0 bases, and 10 bases lay in between. The CDR3 DNA sequence: TGTGCCAGCAGTGCTGAGGGTCGTAGCAATCAGCCCCAGCATTTT. It codes for CASSAEGRSNQPQHF. The full variable domain, completed using reference TRBV2 and TRBJ1-5, is EPEVTQTPSHQVTQMGQEVILRCVPISNHLYFYWYRQILGQKVEFLVSFYNNEISEKSEIFDDQFSVERPDGSNFTLKIRSTKLEDSAMYFCASSAEGRSNQPQHFGDGTRLSIL.

This clonotype was seen repeatedly, ten times or more. An end of the junction differs from the germline gene, which may be a read error. The V gene is TRBV7-2, the J gene TRBJ2-7; 10 nucleotides line up with TRBD2. The germline CDR1 and CDR2 sequences are SGHTA and FQGNSA. The CDR3 sequence is 14 residues long. CDR3 DNA: TGTGCCAGCAGCCTAGCGGGAGATCTCTACGAGCAGTACTTC. This gives the protein CASSLAGDLYEQYF.

A few counts support this clonotype. The chain is built from TRBV19 and TRBJ2-2; no reliable D call. The CDR3 is 14 residues long. V was shortened by 6 bases and J by 4 bases, with 12 bases between the two germline ends. The V gene's germline CDR1 is LNHDA and CDR2 SQIVND (reference sequence). The CDR3: CASRDREATGELFF. Here the CDR3 DNA reads TGTGCCAGTAGGGACCGCGAGGCCACCGGGGAGCTGTTTTTT.

This clonotype occurred a few times. This sequence joins TRBV19 and TRBJ2-5; 8 bases fit TRBD2. The V segment lost 2 bases and the J segment 5 bases; nucleotides outside the gene matches: 7. The germline CDR1 and CDR2 sequences are LNHDA and SQIVND (reference sequence). CDR3 length: 15 residues. The CDR3 reads CASSIRAGDVETQYF. CDR3 coding DNA: TGTGCCAGTAGTATAAGAGCGGGGGATGTGGAGACCCAGTACTTC.

The chain links TRBV7-9 to TRBJ1-1; no firm D call. The CDR3 loop spans 15 amino acids. Germline loops: CDR1 SEHNR, CDR2 FQNEAQ (reference sequence). V was cut by 1 base and J by 2 bases, with 11 bases left in between. CDR3 sequence: CASSLGAAVNTEAFF. DNA for the CDR3: TGTGCCAGCAGCTTAGGGGCGGCTGTCAACACTGAAGCTTTCTTT.

The sample holds a few counts of this clonotype. The chain has TRBV6-6 and TRBJ1-6; TRBD1 matches 12 bases. Germline assignment: CDR1 MNHNY and CDR2 SVGAGI (reference sequence). This CDR3 comprises 17 residues. Trimming took 0 bases from V and 8 from J; bases not matched to a gene: 5. The CDR3 nucleotides read TGTGCCAGCAGTTACTCCGGGACAGGGGGCATGGATTCACCCCTCCACTTT. As protein: CASSYSGTGGMDSPLHF.

This chain uses TRBV2 with TRBJ1-5; maybe TRBD1 (6 bases). CDR3 length equals 14 residues. CDR1 and CDR2 (germline): SNHLY, FYNNEI. Deletions cut 6 bases from V and 0 bases from J, with 9 bases between. The CDR3 nucleotides read TGTGCCAGCAGCGGACAGTCTAGCAATCAGCCCCAGCATTTT. Its translation: CASSGQSSNQPQHF. Filled out from reference TRBV2 and TRBJ1-5, the complete variable domain reads EPEVTQTPSHQVTQMGQEVILRCVPISNHLYFYWYRQILGQKVEFLVSFYNNEISEKSEIFDDQFSVERPDGSNFTLKIRSTKLEDSAMYFCASSGQSSNQPQHFGDGTRLSIL.

The rearrangement uses TRBV19 and TRBJ1-2, with D maybe TRBD1 (6 bases). The germline CDR1 and CDR2 sequences are LNHDA and SQIVND (reference sequence). Trimming took 9 bases from V and 4 from J, leaving 21 bases between them. The CDR3 has 15 residues. In DNA, the CDR3 is TGTGCCAGCAAAGACACGGGACACGGGAGCTATGGCTACACCTTC. It yields the protein CASKDTGHGSYGYTF.

The sample holds a few counts of this clonotype. This sequence joins TRBV10-3 and TRBJ2-1, with 9 bases that match TRBD1. V was pared by 8 bases and J by 7 bases, with 6 bases of the junction left unmatched. CDR1 and CDR2 from the germline V gene are ENHRY and SYGVKD. The CDR3 is made up of 13 amino acids. CDR3 nucleotide sequence: TGTGCCATCGAGGGACAGGGTCGGAATGAGCAGTTCTTC. Amino acid sequence: CAIEGQGRNEQFF.

This clonotype was seen a handful of times. The DNA of the CDR3 is TGTGCCAGCAGCTACTCGGGAAACTACGAGCAGTACTTC. It is translated as CASSYSGNYEQYF. The gene calls are TRBV7-2 and TRBJ2-7; a possible D gene is TRBD2 (5 bases). The CDR3 sequence is 13 residues long. Trimming took off 4 bases at V and 3 bases at J, with 10 bases between the two ends. Germline V gives CDR1 SGHTA, CDR2 FQGNSA.

This clonotype was picked up a small number of times. This chain's CDR3 is CASVGQGGYEQYF. DNA of the CDR3: TGTGCCAGCGTGGGACAGGGTGGTTACGAGCAGTACTTC. This rearrangement joins TRBV6-2 or TRBV6-3 to TRBJ2-7, with 9 bases matching TRBD1. Germline V lookup: CDR1 MNHEY, CDR2 SVGEGT. The CDR3 runs 13 residues. J gave up 4 bases and V 8 bases, and 6 bases lay outside the gene matches.

Remarks on this clonotype: A read error may explain this, as a much larger clone is one base away. This chain connects TRBV6-6 to TRBJ1-5, with D possibly TRBD1 on 5 matching bases. The V end was cut by 7 bases, the J end by 4 bases, with 11 bases between. This CDR3 has 13 residues. Germline V CDR1 and CDR2: MNHNY, SVGAGI (reference sequence). The CDR3 DNA reads as TGTGCCAGCAATGGGGCGGGGAATCAGCCCCAGCATTTT. It is translated as CASNGAGNQPQHF.

This clonotype showed up many times. This chain connects TRBV7-2 to TRBJ2-3; D is unclear. Germline-derived CDR1 and CDR2 are SGHTA and FQGNSA. V lost 1 base and J 0 bases, leaving 5 bases between the germline ends. This CDR3 has 14 residues. The CDR3: CASSLDPSTDTQYF. The CDR3 DNA reads as TGTGCCAGCAGCTTAGACCCTAGCACAGATACGCAGTATTTT. The variable domain in full, with the rest retrieved from reference TRBV7-2 and TRBJ2-3, is GAGVSQSPSNKVTEKGKDVELRCDPISGHTALYWYRQSLGQGLEFLIYFQGNSAPDKSGLPSDRFSAERTGGSVSTLTIQRTQQEDSAVYLCASSLDPSTDTQYFGPGTRLTVL.

In its sample, this clonotype was seen a few times. J is TRBJ1-2 and V is TRBV6-8, with unresolved D. The CDR3 is made up of 14 amino acids. Germline CDR1 reads MNHGY; CDR2 reads SAAAGT. Between the trimmed V and J ends, which lost 1 base and 2 bases, there was a span of 8 bases. In DNA form, the CDR3 reads TGTGCCAGCAGTTACTTTCCGGGGAACTATGGCTACACCTTC. The encoded protein is CASSYFPGNYGYTF.

The table lists this clonotype with many counts. The chain employs TRBV7-2 and TRBJ1-4, with TRBD1 identical over 8 bases. The junction had 2 bases not matched to a gene; V was cut back by 4 bases and J by 7 bases. Germline CDR1 and CDR2: SGHTA and FQGNSA. This CDR3 is built from 13 residues. CDR3 nucleotides: TGTGCCAGCAGCTCCGGGACAGGTGAAAAACTGTTTTTT. Translation: CASSSGTGEKLFF.

This clonotype was seen at least ten times. V usage is TRBV11-3 and J usage is TRBJ2-7; 7 bases are shared with TRBD1. This CDR3 is 14 amino acids long. From germline, CDR1 is SGHNT and CDR2 YENEEA. The V segment lost 1 base and the J segment 2 bases; nucleotides outside the gene matches: 2. CDR3 nucleotide sequence: TGTGCCAGCAGCTTAGGGGACAGCACCTACGAGCAGTACTTC. Translation: CASSLGDSTYEQYF.

The gene calls are TRBV2 and TRBJ2-5; 11 positions match TRBD2. CDR1 SNHLY and CDR2 FYNNEI come from the germline V gene. The CDR3 length is 14 residues. The ends lost 7 bases at V and 4 bases at J; junction bases unmatched: 5. In nucleotides, the CDR3 is TGTGCCAGCAACCTCGGACTAGCGGGAGAGACCCAGTACTTC. It translates to CASNLGLAGETQYF.

This clonotype occurred many times. This sequence joins TRBV6-2 or TRBV6-3 and TRBJ2-3; unclear D gene. The length of the CDR3 is 13 residues. Germline V lookup: CDR1 MNHEY, CDR2 SVGEGT. The ends were cut back, 6 bases at V and 4 bases at J, with 11 bases in the middle. The chain's CDR3 is CASSLDWADTQYF. The CDR3 coding sequence is TGTGCCAGCAGCCTCGACTGGGCAGATACGCAGTATTTT.

This chain connects TRBV19 to TRBJ1-1, with D possibly TRBD1 on 5 matching bases. CDR1 is LNHDA and CDR2 is SQIVND in the germline V gene (reference sequence). V was pared by 5 bases and J by 1 base, with 23 bases between. The CDR3 runs 18 residues. The DNA of the CDR3 is TGTGCCAGTAGTGTCCGGGACCCTTTTTTGATTGGGAACACTGAAGCTTTCTTT. This encodes CASSVRDPFLIGNTEAFF.

This clonotype appeared once. This rearrangement joins TRBV20-1 to TRBJ2-1; D gene uncertain. The CDR3 is 13 amino acids. Germline V gene sequence: CDR1 DFQATT, CDR2 SNEGSKA (reference sequence). Trimming cost V 7 bases and J 12 bases, with 22 bases left between them. As DNA, the CDR3 is TGCAGTGTTTGGGGTCCTAGGTCTATTGGGCAGTTCTTC. Protein sequence: CSVWGPRSIGQFF.

This clonotype was detected only a few times. The chain joins TRBV3-1 to TRBJ1-2, with 7 bases identical to TRBD1. With 4 bases clipped from V and 5 bases from J, the junction kept 10 bases outside the gene matches. There are 15 residues in the CDR3. From germline, CDR1 is LGHDT and CDR2 YNNKEL (reference sequence). CDR3: CASSLGQDLWYGYTF. As DNA, the CDR3 is TGTGCCAGCAGCCTAGGACAGGACCTATGGTATGGCTACACCTTC.

V usage is TRBV5-6 and J usage is TRBJ2-3; 13 bases line up with TRBD2. The length of the CDR3 is 17 residues. CDR1 and CDR2 from the germline V gene are SGHDT and YYEEEE. Trimming cost V 2 bases and J 4 bases; bases outside gene matches: 7. The CDR3 nucleotides read TGTGCCAGCAGCTTACGGACTAGCGGGAGTGGGGCAGATACGCAGTATTTT. As protein: CASSLRTSGSGADTQYF.